Each of the 30 T cell receptor beta chains below was sequenced from the same sample in a study of T cell repertoires in cytomegalovirus infection (dated by TCRdb to about 2019). These reads were obtained on an Illumina HiSeq 1500. The public reads were reanalyzed by TCRdb: fastp trimming at Q25, MiXCR alignment, in-frame beta chains only. Each entry is one CDR3 protein sequence, shown with its most common DNA and genes. Within this sample are about 770,000 distinct CDR3 sequences, with almost 30% of them counted one time only. The ten largest clones capture approximately 14% of the sample. Taken with the paper, the label for treatment or condition translates to: in vitro stimulation with specific CMV peptide epitopes to enrich CMV-specific T cells. What these receptors recognize is not known. The specimen comprised cultured CD8+ T cells from PBMCs, sampled from culture after CMV antigen stimulation. The source is a human donor in good health (CMV status not recorded). Some clones in this sample may be carry-over from other donors' samples.

The chain couples TRBV7-9 to TRBJ2-3; maybe TRBD2 (6 bases). The CDR3 totals 17 residues. Per germline, CDR1 SEHNR and CDR2 FQNEAQ (reference sequence). Trimming shortened V by 1 base and J by 1 base, and 15 bases separated the two germline ends. In DNA, the CDR3 is TGTGCCAGCAGCTTAGATGAAAAAGTAGCGGGCACAGATACGCAGTATTTT. Amino acids: CASSLDEKVAGTDTQYF.

The rearrangement links TRBV12-3 or TRBV12-4 to TRBJ1-5, with D perhaps TRBD1 (6 bases). The length of the CDR3 is 14 residues. Trimming cost V 6 bases and J 6 bases, with 15 bases left between them. In nucleotides, the CDR3 is TGTGCCAGCAGCCCAGTACAGGGTTTTCAGCCCCAGCATTTT. It is translated as CASSPVQGFQPQHF.

The rearrangement uses TRBV12-3 or TRBV12-4 and TRBJ2-3; D possibly corresponds to TRBD2 (6 bases). The CDR3 has 18 amino acids. V was shortened by 2 bases and J by 0 bases, with 18 bases between the two germline ends. The CDR3 nucleotides read TGTGCCAGCAGTTTAAAGGGGACGGGGGTTCCTAGCACAGATACGCAGTATTTT. Translating it yields CASSLKGTGVPSTDTQYF.

The chain carries TRBV20-1 and TRBJ2-7; 7 positions match TRBD2. J gave up 5 bases and V 1 base, and 8 bases lay outside the gene matches. The CDR3 length is 14 residues. Germline lookup yields CDR1 DFQATT and CDR2 SNEGSKA (reference sequence). The CDR3 bases are TGCAGTGCTAGAGGGGAGGGACCGCCGGACGAGCAGTACGTC. This translates into CSARGEGPPDEQYV.

The chain has TRBV7-3 and TRBJ1-3; D is ambiguous. V lost 8 bases, J lost 10 bases, and 9 bases lay in between. This CDR3 comprises 10 residues. The V gene's germline CDR1 is SGHTA and CDR2 FQGTGA. CDR3 sequence reads: CASLFITIYF. The DNA of the CDR3 is TGTGCCAGCCTCTTTATTACCATATATTTT. Full variable domain (remainder filled in from reference TRBV7-3 and TRBJ1-3): GAGVSQTPSNKVTEKGKYVELRCDPISGHTALYWYRQSLGQGPEFLIYFQGTGAADDSGLPNDRFFAVRPEGSVSTLKIQRTERGDSAVYLCASLFITIYFGEGSWLTVV.

This clonotype showed up many times. The rearrangement uses TRBV24-1 and TRBJ1-3; TRBD1 agrees at 9 bases. The CDR3 totals 16 residues. V was clipped by 2 bases and J by 1 base; unmatched bases: 2. The germline V gene has CDR1 KGHDR and CDR2 SFDVKD. The CDR3 sequence is CATSDSTGGSGNTIYF. The CDR3 DNA reads as TGTGCCACCAGTGATTCGACAGGGGGATCTGGAAACACCATATATTTT.

The chain recombines TRBV27 with TRBJ2-1; D assignment may be TRBD1 or TRBD2 (5 bases each). Trimming pared 7 bases from V and 8 bases from J, leaving 24 bases between. CDR3 length: 16 amino acids. Germline V gene lookup returns CDR1 MNHEY and CDR2 SMNVEV (reference sequence). The CDR3 region is CASTQLGVRVSHEQFF. CDR3 nucleotides: TGTGCCAGCACCCAATTGGGGGTGAGGGTGTCCCATGAGCAGTTCTTC.

This clonotype was seen once. The chain has TRBV7-6 and TRBJ2-2; 8 nucleotides line up with TRBD1. Germline V CDR1 and CDR2: SGHVS, FNYEAQ. The CDR3 loop spans 18 amino acids. V shed 2 bases, J shed 3 bases, and the junction held 11 bases outside the gene matches. CDR3 sequence: CASSLMLGQGDDTGELFF. CDR3 bases: TGTGCCAGCAGCTTAATGTTAGGACAGGGTGACGACACCGGGGAGCTGTTTTTT.

The chain links TRBV18 to TRBJ1-1, with a tentative D call TRBD1 (6 bases). Germline CDR1 and CDR2: KGHSH and LQKENI. Between the trimmed V and J ends, which lost 8 bases and 5 bases, there was a span of 21 bases. The CDR3 length is 15 residues. The CDR3 loop reads CASDRSPDPGTEAFF. The CDR3 DNA is TGTGCCAGCGACAGGAGTCCCGACCCGGGGACTGAAGCTTTCTTT.

The chain links TRBV6-1 to TRBJ2-1; D possibly matches TRBD1 or TRBD2 (5 bases each). This CDR3 has 15 residues. Trimming left V 1 base short and J 8 bases short, with 15 bases between. The V gene's germline CDR1 is MNHNS and CDR2 SASEGT. The CDR3 loop is CASSEEQGWRYEQFF. The DNA for the CDR3 is TGTGCCAGCAGTGAAGAGCAGGGATGGAGGTATGAGCAGTTCTTC.

This chain connects TRBV2 to TRBJ2-7, with D tentatively TRBD2 (6 bases). The germline V and J ends were trimmed by 1 base and 1 base, with 11 bases remaining between them. The CDR3 length is 15 residues. The germline V gene has CDR1 SNHLY and CDR2 FYNNEI. The CDR3 sequence: CASSEGLAESYEQYF. The CDR3 DNA sequence: TGTGCCAGCAGTGAAGGGTTAGCGGAGTCCTACGAGCAGTACTTC.

CDR3 sequence (DNA): TGTGCCAGCGGGCCCCAGGGCGGTATGAACACTGAAGCTTTCTTT. Its translation is CASGPQGGMNTEAFF. The chain joins TRBV7-6 to TRBJ1-1; weak D call: TRBD1 (5 bases). The V and J ends lost 8 bases and 0 bases respectively, with 16 bases between them. This CDR3 has 15 amino acids. Germline V gives CDR1 SGHVS, CDR2 FNYEAQ.

This chain joins TRBV29-1 and TRBJ1-2; D is unresolved. V lost 3 bases and J lost 0, with 8 bases in between. Germline CDR1 SQVTM, CDR2 ANQGSEA. CDR3 length equals 13 residues. Written as DNA, the CDR3 is TGCAGCGTTGATGGCAGTACTAACTATGGCTACACCTTC. Translated: CSVDGSTNYGYTF.

The rearrangement joins TRBV7-6 to TRBJ1-1, with TRBD1 as a possible D gene (5 bases). Deletions cut 5 bases from V and 7 bases from J, with 14 bases between. The CDR3 totals 13 residues. CDR1 and CDR2 from the germline V gene are SGHVS and FNYEAQ. The CDR3 spells CASSPGGFSEAFF. The DNA for the CDR3 is TGTGCCAGCAGCCCCGGGGGATTTAGTGAAGCTTTCTTT.

The table lists this clonotype with many counts. The V and J genes are TRBV9 and TRBJ2-3; 7 bases line up with TRBD2. Germline V gives CDR1 SGDLS, CDR2 YYNGEE. The trim removed 7 bases at V and 0 bases at J, leaving 8 bases unmatched. The CDR3 runs 15 residues. CDR3: CASSHLADSTDTQYF. CDR3 nucleotides: TGTGCCAGCTCCCATCTAGCGGATAGCACAGATACGCAGTATTTT.

This clonotype was found a few times. The rearrangement joins TRBV11-2 to TRBJ1-2; 8 nucleotides line up with TRBD1. This CDR3 has 16 amino acids. V was clipped by 7 bases and J by 5 bases; unmatched bases: 15. Germline-derived CDR1 and CDR2 are SGHAT and FQNNGV. The CDR3 DNA is TGTGCCAGCACCCACAATTCAGGGGGCTCTCGGTATGGCTACACCTTC. It translates to CASTHNSGGSRYGYTF.

In its sample, this clonotype was seen a few times. This chain uses TRBV6-5 with TRBJ2-3; no reliable D call. The germline V gene has CDR1 MNHEY and CDR2 SVGAGI. CDR3 length: 14 amino acids. V lost 4 bases to trimming and J lost 0 bases, with 8 bases between them. The CDR3 region has the DNA TGTGCCAGCAGTTCATCGACTAGCACAGATACGCAGTATTTT. Its translation: CASSSSTSTDTQYF.

The chain employs TRBV7-9 and TRBJ1-6, with D unresolved. The ends were cut back, 0 bases at V and 13 bases at J, with 7 bases in the middle. Germline values: CDR1 SEHNR, CDR2 FQNEAQ (reference sequence). The CDR3 has 12 residues. The CDR3 protein is CASSLAGNPLHF. DNA for the CDR3: TGTGCCAGCAGCTTAGCAGGGAACCCCCTCCACTTT.

The rearrangement joins TRBV24-1 to TRBJ2-1; D unclear. This CDR3 has 21 residues. CDR1 and CDR2 from the germline V gene are KGHDR and SFDVKD. Trimming cost V 6 bases and J 3 bases, with 32 bases left between them. The CDR3: CATSRDLGSVASTFGYNEQFF. Here the CDR3 DNA reads TGTGCCACCAGTCGTGACCTGGGGTCCGTGGCTTCGACTTTCGGCTACAATGAGCAGTTCTTC.

The chain joins TRBV19 to TRBJ1-5; TRBD1 aligns across 10 bases. Germline trimming cut 4 bases from V and 0 bases from J; bases unmatched to any gene: 6. The CDR3 is 17 residues long. CDR1 and CDR2 (germline): LNHDA, SQIVND (reference sequence). The CDR3 here is CASSTGTGVDSNQPQHF. CDR3 nucleotide sequence: TGTGCCAGTAGTACTGGGACAGGGGTAGATAGCAATCAGCCCCAGCATTTT. Full variable domain (missing parts from reference TRBV19 and TRBJ1-5): DGGITQSPKYLFRKEGQNVTLSCEQNLNHDAMYWYRQDPGQGLRLIYYSQIVNDFQKGDIAEGYSVSREKKESFPLTVTSAQKNPTAFYLCASSTGTGVDSNQPQHFGDGTRLSIL.

This sequence joins TRBV4-1 and TRBJ2-7; D is possibly TRBD1 (6 bases). The V gene's germline CDR1 is MGHRA and CDR2 YSYEKL. The CDR3 sequence is 13 residues long. V gave up 4 bases and J gave up 6 bases, with 13 bases separating them. The CDR3 DNA reads TGCGCCAGCAGCCTAAGGGGGTCGGGCGAGCAGTACTTC. Amino acids: CASSLRGSGEQYF.

The chain uses TRBV19 and TRBJ2-1, with D possibly TRBD1 on 6 matching bases. CDR1 is LNHDA, CDR2 SQIVND, per germline (reference sequence). Trimming shortened V by 9 bases and J by 0 bases, and 12 bases separated the two germline ends. CDR3 length equals 14 residues. Here the CDR3 reads CASVDSTSYNEQFF. The CDR3 coding sequence is TGTGCCAGCGTGGACAGTACCTCCTACAATGAGCAGTTCTTC.

The J gene is TRBJ1-1, the V gene TRBV14; D is unresolved. This CDR3 comprises 13 residues. The ends were cut back, 0 bases at V and 10 bases at J, with 12 bases in the middle. Germline V gives CDR1 SGHDN, CDR2 FVKESK. The CDR3 protein is CASSQDWAEVAFF. Written as DNA, the CDR3 is TGTGCCAGCAGCCAAGACTGGGCGGAGGTAGCTTTCTTT. The variable domain in full, with the rest retrieved from reference TRBV14 and TRBJ1-1, is EAGVTQFPSHSVIEKGQTVTLRCDPISGHDNLYWYRRVMGKEIKFLLHFVKESKQDESGMPNNRFLAERTGGTYSTLKVQPAELEDSGVYFCASSQDWAEVAFFGQGTRLTVV.

CDR3 DNA: TGTGCCACCTGGGGGGCAGGGAGCCAACAACCCAACTATGGCTACACCTTC. Encoded protein: CATWGAGSQQPNYGYTF. The rearrangement uses TRBV15 and TRBJ1-2; TRBD1 might be the D (6 bases). V was shortened by 8 bases and J by 2 bases, with 24 bases between the two germline ends. The germline CDR1 and CDR2 sequences are LNHNV and YYDKDF (reference sequence). The CDR3 is 17 amino acids.

This clonotype was observed at least ten times. The CDR3 nucleotides read TGTGCCAGCAGCCAAGAGGCCACTGCGGGGCCCCAGCATTTT. Amino acid sequence: CASSQEATAGPQHF. The rearrangement links TRBV7-2 to TRBJ1-5; D not certain. The V end lost 5 bases, the J end lost 9 bases, and 17 bases lay between the germline ends. This CDR3 is built from 14 residues. The germline V gene encodes CDR1 SGHTA and CDR2 FQGNSA.

On this clonotype: A much more abundant neighbour one base away suggests this may be a read error. A read error is likely, as this CDR3 ends without the conserved phenylalanine or tryptophan. The chain combines TRBV7-7 with TRBJ2-5; D gene uncertain. The CDR3 is 15 residues long. CDR1 is SSHAT and CDR2 is FNYEAQ in the germline V gene (reference sequence). Here the CDR3 DNA reads TGTGCTAGCAGCTTAGGGTCTAGTGGCCAAGAGACCCAGTACTCC. Residues: CASSLGSSGQETQYS.

This clonotype showed up just a few times. The chain joins TRBV6-5 to TRBJ2-7; perhaps D is TRBD1 or TRBD2 (5 bases each). Germline CDR1 and CDR2: MNHEY and SVGAGI. Trimming removed 4 bases from V and 4 bases from J, with 14 bases in between. The CDR3 runs 14 residues. CDR3 region: CASSSYPGSYEQYV. The CDR3 DNA sequence: TGTGCCAGCAGTTCATATCCAGGGAGTTACGAGCAGTACGTC.

This clonotype appeared many times. The rearrangement links TRBV27 to TRBJ2-1, with D possibly being TRBD1 or TRBD2 (7 bases each). Trimming took off 2 bases at V and 12 bases at J, with 17 bases between the two ends. This CDR3 comprises 14 residues. Germline V gene data show CDR1 as MNHEY and CDR2 as SMNVEV (reference sequence). CDR3 residues: CASSLQGGRPPQFF. In DNA form, the CDR3 reads TGTGCCAGCAGTTTACAGGGGGGGAGGCCCCCGCAGTTCTTC.

The chain has TRBV19 and TRBJ1-1; perhaps TRBD1 as D (6 bases). Trimming cost V 1 base and J 3 bases, with 15 bases left between them. Germline values: CDR1 LNHDA, CDR2 SQIVND (reference sequence). The CDR3 runs 16 residues. The CDR3 DNA sequence: TGTGCCAGTAGTATAGTCGGGGACAAGGTGGACACTGAAGCTTTCTTT. Its translation: CASSIVGDKVDTEAFF.

V gene TRBV9 combines with J gene TRBJ1-5, with a tentative D call TRBD1 (6 bases). Germline CDR1 is SGDLS and CDR2 is YYNGEE. The V and J ends lost 0 bases and 2 bases respectively, with 33 bases between them. The CDR3 contains 23 residues. The CDR3: CASSVAPPRKKRGEEYGNQPQHF. Written as DNA, the CDR3 is TGTGCCAGCAGCGTAGCCCCCCCCCGGAAGAAAAGGGGGGAAGAATATGGCAATCAGCCCCAGCATTTT.